This T cell receptor (beta chain) was sequenced during a study of control samples from healthy donors and cancer patients. This clone was seen a handful of times. Produced via immunoSEQ multiplex PCR; TCRdb's table is partial and in-frame only. Found here are around 100,000 clones, around nine tenths of them singletons; the top ten hold around 14%. CDR3 length: 17 amino acids. From germline, CDR1 is SEHNR and CDR2 FQNEAQ (reference sequence). V trimming: 6 bases; J trimming: 5 bases; junction bases outside the gene matches: 10. The sequence derives from a man aged 30-40 years in good health. The chain combines TRBV7-9 with TRBJ2-2; 12 bases align to TRBD2. Specimen: blood. DNA of the CDR3: TGTGCCAGCAGTCAAATAACCGGGACTAGCGGGACCGGGGAGCTGTTTTTT. Encoded protein: CASSQITGTSGTGELFF.